These 22 T cell receptor beta chains were sequenced from one sample in a study of T cells in pancreatic ductal adenocarcinoma. Produced via immunoSEQ multiplex PCR; TCRdb's table is partial and in-frame only. The repertoire consists of about 100,000 clones, with about 95% occurring once and the leading ten covering roughly 3.1%. No neoadjuvant therapy was given to the selected pancreatic ductal adenocarcinoma patients before their surgery. Specimen: PBMCs. The receptors originated from a human donor with pancreatic ductal adenocarcinoma.

V usage is TRBV6-5 and J usage is TRBJ1-5; D not certain. CDR3 length: 15 amino acids. V was cut by 1 base and J by 0 bases, with 7 bases left in between. Germline V gene lookup returns CDR1 MNHEY and CDR2 SVGAGI. The CDR3: CASSYYGGSNQPQHF. The CDR3 DNA is TGTGCCAGCAGTTACTACGGAGGTAGCAATCAGCCCCAGCATTTT.

The V gene is TRBV28, the J gene TRBJ1-1, with TRBD1 matching over 11 bases. The CDR3 is 13 residues long. V trimming: 6 bases; J trimming: 10 bases; junction bases outside the gene matches: 7. Germline assignment: CDR1 MDHEN and CDR2 SYDVKM. In DNA, the CDR3 is TGTGCCAGCAGGTCCGGGACAGGGGGGACAGCTTTCTTT. Protein: CASRSGTGGTAFF. The entire variable domain, with the rest obtained from reference TRBV28 and TRBJ1-1, is as follows: DVKVTQSSRYLVKRTGEKVFLECVQDMDHENMFWYRQDPGLGLRLIYFSYDVKMKEKGDIPEGYSVSREKKERFSLILESASTNQTSMYLCASRSGTGGTAFFGQGTRLTVV.

This clone is a singleton in its sample. This chain uses TRBV11-2 with TRBJ2-7; 8 bases are a match to TRBD1. V lost 5 bases and J lost 2; bases outside the gene matches: 8. The CDR3 has 15 amino acids. CDR1 is SGHAT and CDR2 is FQNNGV in the germline V gene. The CDR3 bases are TGTGCCAGCAGCGAAAACAGGGGGGACACCTACGAGCAGTACTTC. This translates into CASSENRGDTYEQYF.

This clone was recorded only once. The V call is TRBV5-1, the J call TRBJ1-2; 7 bases are shared with TRBD1. V trimming: 2 bases; J trimming: 2 bases; junction bases outside the gene matches: 3. This CDR3 spans 14 amino acids. Germline V gives CDR1 SGHRS, CDR2 YFSETQ. The CDR3 region is CASSLTGENYGYTF. CDR3 nucleotide sequence: TGCGCCAGCAGCTTAACAGGGGAGAACTATGGCTACACCTTC.

This chain joins TRBV28 and TRBJ1-1; unclear D gene. Between the trimmed V and J ends, which lost 4 bases and 3 bases, there was a span of 12 bases. Germline CDR1 is MDHEN and CDR2 is SYDVKM. CDR3 size: 14 residues. As DNA, the CDR3 is TGTGCCAGCAGTTCCCTCCGCAGGTACACTGAAGCTTTCTTT. Encoded protein: CASSSLRRYTEAFF.

The chain is built from TRBV10-1 and TRBJ2-7, with D maybe TRBD2 (6 bases). Trimming left V 3 bases short and J 4 bases short, with 19 bases between. The CDR3 is 16 amino acids. Looked up from germline, CDR1 is WNHNN and CDR2 is SYGVQD (reference sequence). CDR3 coding DNA: TGCGCCAGCAGTGAATCTCGGGGGACCAGTAGTTACGAGCAGTACTTC. As protein: CASSESRGTSSYEQYF.

This clone was observed a single time. The gene calls are TRBV7-6 and TRBJ2-5; 12 nucleotides agree with TRBD2. The junction had 8 bases not matched to a gene; V was cut back by 7 bases and J by 2 bases. Germline CDR1 SGHVS, CDR2 FNYEAQ. The CDR3 is 16 residues long. The CDR3 DNA is TGTGCCAGCACTCTCTACGGGACTAGCGGGCAAGAGACCCAGTACTTC. As protein: CASTLYGTSGQETQYF.

The rearrangement uses TRBV5-1 and TRBJ2-1; TRBD2 aligns across 13 bases. There are 17 residues in the CDR3. With 0 bases clipped from V and 7 bases from J, the junction kept 7 bases outside the gene matches. Germline-derived CDR1 and CDR2 are SGHRS and YFSETQ. The CDR3 nucleotides are TGCGCCAGCAGCTTGGAACTAGCGGGAGGGCCCCTGAATGAGCAGTTCTTC. It yields the protein CASSLELAGGPLNEQFF.

This chain connects TRBV7-3 to TRBJ1-2; 8 bases match TRBD1. The V gene end was trimmed by 5 bases and the J gene end by 3 bases; junction bases not matched to a gene: 2. Per the germline V gene, CDR1 is SGHTA and CDR2 is FQGTGA. The CDR3 is made up of 13 amino acids. CDR3 in amino acids: CASSKTGDYGYTF. The CDR3 nucleotides read TGTGCCAGCAGCAAGACAGGGGACTATGGCTACACCTTC.

The rearrangement joins TRBV5-4 to TRBJ2-2, with a tentative D call TRBD2 (5 bases). The CDR3 covers 16 residues. V was trimmed by 1 base and J by 1 base, leaving 11 bases between them. CDR1 is SGHNT, CDR2 YYREEE, per germline (reference sequence). CDR3 in amino acids: CASSLTRGVNTGELFF. CDR3 bases: TGTGCCAGCAGCTTGACTAGAGGTGTGAACACCGGGGAGCTGTTTTTT.

CDR3 DNA sequence: TGTGCCAGCAGTGGGGGACAGGGAACCTACGAGCAGTACTTC. Translation: CASSGGQGTYEQYF. V and J are TRBV6-1 and TRBJ2-7; 9 bases align to TRBD1. Per germline, CDR1 MNHNS and CDR2 SASEGT. This CDR3 is built from 14 residues. The V and J ends lost 4 bases and 2 bases, in that order; junction bases with no gene match: 3.

This clone showed up just once. The chain joins TRBV7-9 to TRBJ2-7, with 12 bases matching TRBD2. The CDR3 extends over 16 amino acids. The V and J ends lost 8 bases and 5 bases, in that order; junction bases with no gene match: 13. CDR1 and CDR2 from the germline V gene are SEHNR and FQNEAQ (reference sequence). CDR3 in DNA: TGTGCCAGCGCCCCCCGGACTAGCGGGAATCTGGACGAGCAGTACTTC. Translated: CASAPRTSGNLDEQYF.

This clone was recorded once. The rearrangement links TRBV5-1 to TRBJ1-4; weak D call: TRBD1 (6 bases). The V end was cut by 0 bases, the J end by 8 bases, with 14 bases between. The CDR3 has 15 amino acids. The V gene's germline CDR1 is SGHRS and CDR2 YFSETQ. Here the CDR3 reads CASSLGRGQDEKLFF. In nucleotides, the CDR3 is TGCGCCAGCAGCTTGGGGCGGGGGCAGGACGAAAAACTGTTTTTT.

This chain uses TRBV7-9 with TRBJ2-3, with 12 bases lining up with TRBD2. Germline loops: CDR1 SEHNR, CDR2 FQNEAQ (reference sequence). The CDR3 sequence is 19 residues long. Germline trimming cut 1 base from V and 2 bases from J; bases unmatched to any gene: 10. The CDR3 region has the DNA TGTGCCAGCAGCTTAGGGCTAGCGGGAGGGACCCTATACACAGATACGCAGTATTTT. Translated: CASSLGLAGGTLYTDTQYF.

This clone was picked up one time. This chain links TRBV5-5 with TRBJ2-3; 8 nucleotides align to TRBD1. The germline CDR1 and CDR2 sequences are SGHKS and YYEKEE (reference sequence). The J segment lost 6 bases and the V segment lost 0 bases, leaving 9 bases of the junction unmatched. The length of the CDR3 is 16 residues. The CDR3 DNA is TGTGCCAGCAGCTTGGTCAGGGGGCGAAATCACGATACGCAGTATTTT. It encodes CASSLVRGRNHDTQYF.

The chain carries TRBV4-1 and TRBJ1-1, with 7 bases identical to TRBD1. CDR1 is MGHRA and CDR2 is YSYEKL in the germline V gene. V dropped 8 bases and J dropped 4; count of bases not matched to a gene: 16. The CDR3 is made up of 16 amino acids. CDR3 in amino acids: CASSWRTGSEPTEAFF. As DNA, the CDR3 is TGCGCCAGCTCCTGGAGGACAGGATCGGAACCCACTGAAGCTTTCTTT.

The chain carries TRBV19 and TRBJ2-3, with a tentative D call TRBD2 (5 bases). V lost 0 bases, J lost 0 bases, and 10 bases lay in between. This CDR3 spans 16 amino acids. Per the germline V gene, CDR1 is LNHDA and CDR2 is SQIVND (reference sequence). The CDR3 reads CASSIDRGPSTDTQYF. The CDR3 nucleotides are TGTGCCAGTAGTATAGATCGCGGGCCGAGCACAGATACGCAGTATTTT.

This chain links TRBV28 with TRBJ1-5, with TRBD1 as a possible D gene (6 bases). V lost 6 bases to trimming and J lost 4 bases, with 13 bases between them. The CDR3 is 14 residues long. The germline CDR1 and CDR2 sequences are MDHEN and SYDVKM. The CDR3 reads CASSLDRSNQPQHF. Written as DNA, the CDR3 is TGTGCCAGCAGCCTTGACAGGTCGAATCAGCCCCAGCATTTT.

The V gene is TRBV5-4, the J gene TRBJ2-3, with 8 bases lining up with TRBD2. CDR1 is SGHNT and CDR2 is YYREEE in the germline V gene (reference sequence). CDR3 size: 16 residues. The V gene end was trimmed by 0 bases and the J gene end by 2 bases; junction bases not matched to a gene: 5. The CDR3 protein is CASSLGAGALTDTQYF. CDR3 sequence (DNA): TGTGCCAGCAGCTTGGGAGCGGGAGCCCTCACAGATACGCAGTATTTT.

The V call is TRBV7-9, the J call TRBJ2-5, with D tentatively TRBD1 (6 bases). V was pared by 5 bases and J by 4 bases, with 17 bases between. Per the germline V gene, CDR1 is SEHNR and CDR2 is FQNEAQ (reference sequence). This CDR3 region has 15 residues. The CDR3 coding sequence is TGTGCCAGCAGCCCCGACAGGTACGGGGCAGAGACCCAGTACTTC. Translation gives CASSPDRYGAETQYF. Supplemented by reference TRBV7-9 and TRBJ2-5, the full variable domain reads DTGVSQNPRHKITKRGQNVTFRCDPISEHNRLYWYRQTLGQGPEFLTYFQNEAQLEKSRLLSDRFSAERPKGSFSTLEIQRTEQGDSAMYLCASSPDRYGAETQYFGPGTRLLVL.

The CDR3 nucleotides are TGTGCCAGCAGTTTTATCGGTGAAAAACTGTTTTTT. This gives the protein CASSFIGEKLFF. The chain is built from TRBV6-6 and TRBJ1-4; D gene uncertain. Germline V CDR1 and CDR2: MNHNY, SVGAGI (reference sequence). V was shortened by 4 bases and J by 7 bases, with 7 bases between the two germline ends. The CDR3 consists of 12 residues.

This rearrangement joins TRBV6-5 to TRBJ1-5; D gene ambiguous. Germline CDR1 and CDR2: MNHEY and SVGAGI. With 2 bases removed from V and 1 base from J, the gap between germline ends came to 12 bases. CDR3 length: 16 residues. Written as DNA, the CDR3 is TGTGCCAGCAGTTACACCGTTCCTCTAAGCAATCAGCCCCAGCATTTT. It yields the protein CASSYTVPLSNQPQHF.